Listed here are 20 T cell receptor beta chains from one sample, sequenced in a study of vaccination and CD4 T cells after COVID-19. These receptors have no identified antigens. Treatment here: roughly ten-day PBMC culture with coronavirus spike peptide pools or control peptides (ViraFEST assay). Oncomine TCR Beta short-read sequencing was applied to DNA from cultured CD4+ T cells. TCRdb re-called the PCR reads through MiXCR, storing one row per CDR3 protein. The data show about 26,000 distinct CDR3 sequences, 50% to 75% seen once. Material: CD4+ T cells from blood, cultured in vitro. The receptors derive from a human donor who had recovered from COVID-19.

The rearrangement joins TRBV6-1 to TRBJ1-3; D not resolved. The germline CDR1 and CDR2 sequences are MNHNS and SASEGT. V lost 3 bases and J lost 2, with 11 bases in between. The CDR3 has 15 amino acids. The CDR3 loop is CASSDKRRAGNTIYF. The CDR3 DNA reads as TGTGCCAGCAGTGACAAACGGAGGGCTGGAAACACCATATATTTT.

This clonotype appeared a few times. J is TRBJ2-7 and V is TRBV6-5, with D perhaps matching TRBD2 (5 bases). Trimming cost V 2 bases and J 1 base, with 15 bases left between them. The CDR3 totals 16 residues. CDR1 and CDR2 from the germline V gene are MNHEY and SVGAGI. The CDR3 DNA follows: TGTGCCAGCAGTTACGTGAGGAAGGACTTTTCCTACGAGCAGTACTTC. It translates to CASSYVRKDFSYEQYF.

A few counts support this clonotype. V usage is TRBV10-3 and J usage is TRBJ1-2; D is unclear. The germline gives CDR1 ENHRY, CDR2 SYGVKD. CDR3 length: 12 residues. Trimming shortened V by 4 bases and J by 3 bases, and 6 bases separated the two germline ends. The CDR3: CAISGQDYGYTF. As DNA, the CDR3 is TGTGCCATCAGTGGGCAGGACTATGGCTACACCTTC.

The table lists this clonotype with a few counts. The chain joins TRBV6-1 to TRBJ1-2; D is unclear. The CDR3 has 12 amino acids. V shed 9 bases and J shed 8 bases, with 16 bases lying between them. Germline assignment: CDR1 MNHNS and CDR2 SASEGT. Written as DNA, the CDR3 is TGTGCCAGTCGGACGGCACAAGGGGGCTACACCTTC. Amino acid sequence: CASRTAQGGYTF.

This clonotype has just a few counts. The rearrangement joins TRBV20-1 to TRBJ2-5, with 10 bases lining up with TRBD2. The CDR3 is made up of 14 amino acids. V was pared by 3 bases and J by 5 bases, with 6 bases of the junction left unmatched. In germline, CDR1 is DFQATT, CDR2 SNEGSKA (reference sequence). The DNA of the CDR3 is TGCAGTGCTAGCCTAGCGGGAGTAGGGGAGACCCAGTACTTC. Its protein is CSASLAGVGETQYF.

This chain uses TRBV27 with TRBJ2-7, with D possibly called TRBD1 or TRBD2 (6 bases each). This CDR3 comprises 17 residues. V dropped 3 bases and J dropped 8 bases, with 26 bases sitting between them. Germline V CDR1 and CDR2: MNHEY, SMNVEV (reference sequence). CDR3 sequence (DNA): TGTGCCAGCAGTTTTTCGTTTGGAGGGCAGGGGCCCAATCAGCAGTACTTC. Translated: CASSFSFGGQGPNQQYF.

This chain uses TRBV15 with TRBJ2-1; 8 bases are shared with TRBD2. Germline CDR1 LNHNV, CDR2 YYDKDF (reference sequence). The CDR3 spans 15 residues. With V trimmed by 0 bases and J by 9 bases, 7 bases remained unmatched. CDR3 residues: CATSREGTRGFEQFF. The DNA for the CDR3 is TGTGCCACCAGCAGAGAAGGGACTAGGGGCTTTGAGCAGTTCTTC.

The chain links TRBV7-2 to TRBJ1-6, with D maybe TRBD1 (6 bases). Trimming removed 1 base from V and 6 bases from J, with 13 bases in between. There are 16 residues in the CDR3. From germline, CDR1 is SGHTA and CDR2 FQGNSA. CDR3 loop: CASSLEGVGVNSPLHF. The CDR3 DNA follows: TGTGCCAGCAGCTTAGAGGGGGTGGGGGTTAATTCACCCCTCCACTTT. Looking up the rest from reference TRBV7-2 and TRBJ1-6 gives the full variable domain: GAGVSQSPSNKVTEKGKDVELRCDPISGHTALYWYRQSLGQGLEFLIYFQGNSAPDKSGLPSDRFSAERTGGSVSTLTIQRTQQEDSAVYLCASSLEGVGVNSPLHFGNGTRLTVT.

On this clonotype: Because the CDR3's place on the DNA is in doubt, the DNA is left out and the CDR3 is given as listed by TCRdb. V and J are TRBV28 and TRBJ1-3; the DNA was not compared with TRBD1, the D call given in the table. Germline-derived CDR1 and CDR2 are MDHEN and SYDVKM. The CDR3 has 16 amino acids, counting both end residues. CDR3 region: CASSSSTGMRGNTIYF.

The V gene is TRBV21-1, the J gene TRBJ1-5; the DNA was not compared with TRBD1, the D call given in the table. TRBV21-1 is noted as a pseudogene. The CDR3 loop spans 18 amino acids. The CDR3 sequence: CASSKAGTGEYSNQPQHF. CDR3 coding DNA: TGTGCCAGCAGCAAAGCTGGGACAGGAGAGTATAGCAATCAGCCCCAGCATTTT.

This clonotype appeared a few times. This chain uses TRBV2 with TRBJ1-5; TRBD1 might be the D (6 bases). CDR1 is SNHLY, CDR2 FYNNEI, per germline. The V end lost 11 bases, the J end lost 2 bases, and 13 bases lay between the germline ends. There are 13 residues in the CDR3. The CDR3 sequence is CAGRQDGNQPQHF. The DNA of the CDR3 is TGTGCCGGGCGACAGGATGGCAATCAGCCCCAGCATTTT.

This chain joins TRBV19 and TRBJ2-1, with D perhaps TRBD1 (6 bases). Looked up from germline, CDR1 is LNHDA and CDR2 is SQIVND (reference sequence). The CDR3 runs 16 residues. The V gene lost 2 bases and the J gene lost 1 base, with 12 bases spanning the gap. The CDR3 is CASSIFYRESYNEQFF. CDR3 nucleotide sequence: TGTGCCAGTAGTATATTCTACAGGGAATCCTACAATGAGCAGTTCTTC.

This sequence joins TRBV21-1 and TRBJ2-7; the D call TRBD2 from the table was never checked on the DNA. TRBV21-1 is a pseudogene locus. This CDR3 contains 17 residues. The chain's CDR3 is CADPPVKLAATTYEQYF. CDR3 sequence (DNA): TGTGCAGACCCGCCAGTTAAGTTAGCGGCAACAACCTACGAGCAGTACTTC.

With respect to this clonotype: A read error may produce the germline difference seen at one junction end. V gene TRBV15 combines with J gene TRBJ1-1; possibly TRBD1 for D (6 bases). The CDR3 runs 14 residues. CDR1 LNHNV and CDR2 YYDKDF come from the germline V gene (reference sequence). The CDR3 DNA reads as TGTGCCGCCAGCAGGGAGATAGGGGGTTTCCGTGCTTTCTTT. As protein: CAASREIGGFRAFF.

The chain links TRBV28 to TRBJ1-2, with no clear D. The CDR3 is 12 amino acids. From germline, CDR1 is MDHEN and CDR2 SYDVKM. CDR3 bases: TGTGCTGCGGGCAAACTACACTATGGCTACACCTTC. Translating gives CAAGKLHYGYTF.

This clonotype was counted between two and nine times. This chain joins TRBV20-1 and TRBJ2-7, with 7 bases matching TRBD1. V was pared by 6 bases and J by 2 bases, with 10 bases of the junction left unmatched. The CDR3 covers 14 residues. Germline assignment: CDR1 DFQATT and CDR2 SNEGSKA (reference sequence). CDR3 bases: TGCAGTGCCAAACCCGGGACAGCTACCTACGAGCAGTACTTC. It encodes CSAKPGTATYEQYF.

The sample holds one count of this clonotype. The chain couples TRBV20-1 to TRBJ2-3; 9 bases agree with TRBD2. CDR3 length equals 16 residues. Per the germline V gene, CDR1 is DFQATT and CDR2 is SNEGSKA (reference sequence). Germline trimming cut 2 bases from V and 4 bases from J; bases unmatched to any gene: 10. The CDR3 coding sequence is TGCAGTGCTAGACTGGGCGGGAGGGCCATTGCAGATACGCAGTATTTT. This encodes CSARLGGRAIADTQYF.

The rearrangement joins TRBV20-1 to TRBJ2-7; D gene ambiguous. Trimming cost V 0 bases and J 3 bases, with 15 bases left between them. Germline V gives CDR1 DFQATT, CDR2 SNEGSKA (reference sequence). The CDR3 has 15 amino acids. For the CDR3, the DNA is TGCAGTGCTAGAGAGTCATCCGGACCCAGCTACGAGCAGTACTTC. It yields the protein CSARESSGPSYEQYF.

This rearrangement joins TRBV20-1 to TRBJ2-1; unclear D gene. The CDR3 consists of 15 residues. The germline V gene has CDR1 DFQATT and CDR2 SNEGSKA (reference sequence). Between the trimmed V and J ends, which lost 2 bases and 0 bases, there was a span of 11 bases. Written as DNA, the CDR3 is TGCAGTGCTAGAAGGACCGCAAGCTCCTACAATGAGCAGTTCTTC. Translated: CSARRTASSYNEQFF.

With respect to this clonotype: A read error may account for a junction end that differs from germline. The J gene is TRBJ1-1, the V gene TRBV29-1; D is ambiguous. This CDR3 is 13 amino acids long. Germline V CDR1 and CDR2: SQVTM, ANQGSEA. The CDR3 protein is CSVLWMQNTEAFF. The DNA for the CDR3 is TGCAGCGTTTTGTGGATGCAGAACACTGAGGCTTTCTTT.